This TCR beta chain came from a study of prognosis after radiotherapy for stage I lung cancer (dated by TCRdb to 2020 to 2022). Looking at the study overall: About 19 stage I NSCLC patients were enrolled in Nanjing, China, between 2018 and January 2019. Distant metastases were developed by four of the 19 patients after SBRT, at a median of about seven months, whereas no significant progression was observed in the other 15 patients. The cohort included about a dozen men and roughly 6 women, with a median age of approximately 76 years and a range of roughly 53 to 85 years. SBRT was given in 3 to 5 fractions with a biologically effective dose of at least 100 Gy, using image-guided IMRT or VMAT. Some 13 of the patients were found to have newly diagnosed primary stage I lung tumors, and about 5 were living with oligometastatic NSCLC after surgical resection of the primary tumor. Peripheral blood TCR beta repertoires were profiled in stage I NSCLC patients before and after stereotactic body radiotherapy, and the study then linked these repertoires to distant failure. Every patient was regarded as medically inoperable, because of comorbidities in eleven to twelve cases and refusal of surgery in 7 cases. SBRT was not combined with any concurrent therapy in any patient. A total of roughly 38 blood samples from approximately 20 patients were sequenced, with one sample obtained before and one obtained after SBRT for each patient. Tumor histology was squamous cell carcinoma in seven or eight patients and adenocarcinoma in twelve. The full study reports these points: Post-SBRT Shannon entropy and its change from baseline were lower in patients who developed distant metastases; baseline Shannon entropy was not associated with metastases. All reported P values were unadjusted for multiple comparisons. TRBV and TRBJ usage frequencies reportedly varied with metastasis status, involving two V genes at baseline and ten or so V and two J genes after SBRT. Whether the expanded TCR clones were tumor-specific was not determined. After SBRT, the count of unique TCR clones dropped from a median of around 9,300 beforehand to several thousand afterward (Wilcoxon paired P=0.011). The study was limited by its small cohort and short follow-up, and the findings require independent validation.

The CDR3 goes from the cysteine to the phenylalanine over 14 residues. Only CDR3 DNA is held: 42 bases, read in frame from base 1. V loses 6 bases, J loses 4 bases, and the germline ends lie 12 bases apart. Two rounds of multiplex PCR were used to amplify the TCR beta CDR3 region from genomic DNA. The first PCR round used primers specific to each TRBV and TRBJ gene, and the primer sequences were filed in Chinese patent CN105087789A. Universal primers were used in the second round of PCR. The Roche High Pure PCR Template Preparation Kit was used to extract genomic DNA from frozen PBMCs. The libraries underwent paired-end sequencing with 151 bp reads on an Illumina HiSeq 3000. The published analysis was carried out like this. Raw reads lacking the multiplex PCR primer sequences were removed with CutAdapt. PEAR was used to merge high-quality paired reads into contigs. By aligning each contig to reference sequences, MiXCR assigned the TRB V, D and J gene segments to that contig. CDR3 sequences were clustered by base quality and sequence similarity to remove sequencing errors. Diversity was calculated as Shannon entropy divided by the natural log of the number of productive TCR sequences. One minus Shannon entropy divided by the natural log of the number of unique clonotypes was used as the definition of clonality. Progression-free survival cut-offs for repertoire metrics were chosen using the Youden index of ROC curves, with analyses run in R 3.5.3. The public reads were reanalyzed by TCRdb: fastp trimming at Q25, MiXCR alignment, in-frame beta chains only. Rows with one shared CDR3 protein collapse into an entry with the most common genes and DNA. The V and J calls were not made by the authors but by TCRdb's processing. For this sample the table gives over 10,000 distinct CDR3 sequences, of which approximately 47% were detected only once. Of the sample, roughly a quarter is held by the ten largest clones.

No patient had a history of other malignancies or prior chemotherapy or radiotherapy, and all had node-negative disease on CT and PET/CT. At each of the two time points, around 6 milliliters of peripheral venous blood were collected into EDTA tubes. PBMCs were isolated by Ficoll-Paque Plus density-gradient centrifugation. Samples were stored at -80°C immediately after collection until analysis. With respect to this clonotype: It lacks a known antigen. No base qualities exist here, and no much larger clone lies one base off it.

The sequence came from a donor over 45 with non-small cell lung cancer. In this chain, TRBV12-3 or TRBV12-4 is recombined with TRBJ1-4; the D gene is perhaps TRBD1, from 5 matching bases. The sequencing here drew on PBMCs, taken before or after stereotactic body radiation therapy (not recorded which). The nucleotide sequence is TGTGCCAGCAGCGCCCCGGGACTTAATGAAAAACTGTTTTTT. Its protein product is CASSAPGLNEKLFF.